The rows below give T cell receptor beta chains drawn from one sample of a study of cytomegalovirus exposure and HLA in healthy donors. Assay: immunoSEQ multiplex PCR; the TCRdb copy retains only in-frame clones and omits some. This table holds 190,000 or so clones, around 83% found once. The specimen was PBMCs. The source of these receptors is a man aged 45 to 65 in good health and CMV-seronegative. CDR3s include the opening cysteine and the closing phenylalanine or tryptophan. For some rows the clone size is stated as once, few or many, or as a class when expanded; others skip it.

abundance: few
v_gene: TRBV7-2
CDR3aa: CASLHAGNVNEQFF

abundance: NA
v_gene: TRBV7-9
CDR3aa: CASSSPKWANNEKLFF

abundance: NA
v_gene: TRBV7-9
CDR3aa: CASSLGVGVIYNEQFF

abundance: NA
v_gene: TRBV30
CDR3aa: CAWSGTNSNQPQHF

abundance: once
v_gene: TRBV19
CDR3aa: CASSAGTGGTEAFF

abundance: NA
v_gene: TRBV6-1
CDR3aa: CASSDSWIGVTEAFF

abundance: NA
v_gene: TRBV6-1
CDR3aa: CASRENSYSNQPQHF

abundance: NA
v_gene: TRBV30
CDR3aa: CAWSALGLAGFYEQYF

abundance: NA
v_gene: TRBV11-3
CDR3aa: CASSPTTSGDTQYF

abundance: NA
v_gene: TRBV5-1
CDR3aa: CASSFTSGGLETQYF

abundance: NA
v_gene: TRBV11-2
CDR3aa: CASSLSLNNEQFF

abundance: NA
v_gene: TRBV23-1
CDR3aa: CASSQLGKFSYEQYF

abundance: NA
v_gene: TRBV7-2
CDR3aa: CASSLRRVQETQYF

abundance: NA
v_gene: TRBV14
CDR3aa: CATRTSSTDTQYF

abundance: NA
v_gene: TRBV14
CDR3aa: CASSPWGGAFKGSGANVLTF

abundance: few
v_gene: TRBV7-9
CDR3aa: CASRPESSYEQYF

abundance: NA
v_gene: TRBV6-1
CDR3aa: CASSEQIDYGYTF

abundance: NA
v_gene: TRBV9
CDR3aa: CASSVVGGSTDTQYF

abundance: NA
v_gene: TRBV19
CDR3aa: CASSIGDGSGSYEQYF

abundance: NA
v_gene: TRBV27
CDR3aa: CASSFDGSSYNEQFF

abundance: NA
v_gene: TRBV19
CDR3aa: CASKDRTGNTIYF

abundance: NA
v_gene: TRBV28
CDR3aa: CASSSWGTSGSGETQYF

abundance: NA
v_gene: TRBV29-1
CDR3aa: CSARSGRGDTQYF

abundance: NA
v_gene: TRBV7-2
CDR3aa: CASSRLAGGPSDTQYF

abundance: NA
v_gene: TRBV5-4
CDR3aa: CASSSTTGNYGYTF

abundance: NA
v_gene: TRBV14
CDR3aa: CASSQATGPHEQYF

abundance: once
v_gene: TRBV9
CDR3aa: CASSVGLGLAVRQETQYF

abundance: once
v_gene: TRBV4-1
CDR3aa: CASSQRLADLTYEQYF

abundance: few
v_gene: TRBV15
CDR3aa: CATSRDWGGNEQFF

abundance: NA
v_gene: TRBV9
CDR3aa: CASSKTGVGANVLTF

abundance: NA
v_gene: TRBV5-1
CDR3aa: CASSPTGAPNEKLFF

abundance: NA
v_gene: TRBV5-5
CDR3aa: CASTRGDRVSYEQYF

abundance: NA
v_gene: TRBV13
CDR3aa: CASSGPERGRLDTQYF

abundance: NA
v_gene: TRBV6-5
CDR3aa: CASSPKRDTEAFF

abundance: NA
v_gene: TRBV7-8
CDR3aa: CASSLASGHTYEQYF

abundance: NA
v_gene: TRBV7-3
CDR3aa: CASSINGGGEVFF

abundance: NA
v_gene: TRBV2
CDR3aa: CASSDSGGFGGYTF

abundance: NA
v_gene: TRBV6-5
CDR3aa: CASSPVGYGYTF

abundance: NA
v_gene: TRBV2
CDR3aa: CASRSRQGRSSAQYF

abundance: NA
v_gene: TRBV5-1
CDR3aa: CASSSGTSGRSYEQYF

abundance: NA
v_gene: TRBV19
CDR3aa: CASSIHRATNEKLFF

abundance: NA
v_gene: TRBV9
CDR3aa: CASSPRQGFTYEQYF

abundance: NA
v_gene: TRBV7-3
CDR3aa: CASSLTGGTSSGNEQFF

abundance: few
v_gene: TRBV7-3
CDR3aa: CASSSQGAVRTEAFF

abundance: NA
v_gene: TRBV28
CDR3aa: CASSLVSIDTQYF

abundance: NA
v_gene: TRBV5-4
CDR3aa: CASSLGLAGSTGELFF

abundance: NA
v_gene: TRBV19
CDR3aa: CASKDTYNSPLHF

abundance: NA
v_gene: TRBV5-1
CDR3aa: CASSSQGPSGASTDTQYF

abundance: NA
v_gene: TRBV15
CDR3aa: CATSREPGVYYNEQFF

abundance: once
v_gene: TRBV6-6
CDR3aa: CASSYRDTGHSPLHF

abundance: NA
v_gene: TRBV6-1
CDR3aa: CASSELAGYGYTF